This TCR beta chain was captured by sequencing in a study of CXCR3-negative and CXCR3-positive naive CD8 T cells. Findings and caveats of the study: For CXCR3-positive naive cells, TRB CDR3s were more hydrophobic than those of CXCR3-negative naive cells.

In preparing the TRB cDNA libraries, 5' RACE with UMI labels was used. TCRdb reprocessed the 5' RACE reads and keeps a single row for each CDR3 protein, giving no DNA. The repertoire shows some 120,000 distinct CDR3 sequences; the top ten hold 0.5% to 0.7%. Notes on this clonotype: Its matching antigen is unknown.

Germline CDR1 is MGHDK and CDR2 is SYGVNS. The length of the CDR3 is 14 residues. The chain has TRBV25-1 and TRBJ1-1; without DNA, the TCRdb call of TRBD1 cannot be checked. Sequenced: naive CXCR3+ CD8+ T cells from blood. Indicated subset: CD45RO-CCR7+CD27+CD95- naive CD8+ T cells expressing CXCR3 (TNR3+). This TCR derives from a human donor in good health. Some clones in this sample may be carry-over from other donors' samples. The CDR3: CASSESSQASEAFF. The full variable domain, its missing parts supplied by reference TRBV25-1 and TRBJ1-1, is EADIYQTPRYLVIGTGKKITLECSQTMGHDKMYWYQQDPGMELHLIHYSYGVNSTEKGDLSSESTVSRIRTEHFPLTLESARPSHTSQYLCASSESSQASEAFFGQGTRLTVV.